This TCR delta chain originates from a study of γδ T cells in repeated Plasmodium falciparum infection. Overall study context: Donors were malaria-exposed Malian children or age- and gender-matched Australian children. Samples were taken at baseline, before some infections, and 21 days after each. Some Malian samples span acute malaria episodes; others come from no-transmission periods. Study-level findings and limits: Vgamma9/Vdelta2+ T cells showed a stable polyclonal repertoire with shared TCRgamma sequences.

Germline V lookup: CDR1 TVYSNPD, CDR2 GDNSRS (reference sequence). CDR3 size: 19 residues. TCRdb re-processed the multiplex PCR reads using CATT. Here the sample spans around 50,000 delta-chain clones, 1.5% to 2% being singletons. This clone was counted many times. Its antigen is undetermined. This DNA's translation and the protein TCRdb lists, from a much larger clone, do not match at residue 18, likely due to a read error; the protein shown is translated from the DNA. Vgamma9/Vdelta2+ and Vdelta2-negative gammadelta T cells were flow-sorted from PBMC for bulk sequencing. The receptor was isolated from a pool of human donors (malaria-infected and uninfected, not separated). The chain combines TRDV3 with TRDJ1, with 9 nucleotides matching TRDD3. Sequencing used gamma-delta T cells from blood. As DNA, the CDR3 is TGTGCCTTTACCCCACCCGCAAATACTGGGGGAGACCCTACCGATAAACTCACCTTT. Its protein product is CAFTPPANTGGDPTDKLTF.